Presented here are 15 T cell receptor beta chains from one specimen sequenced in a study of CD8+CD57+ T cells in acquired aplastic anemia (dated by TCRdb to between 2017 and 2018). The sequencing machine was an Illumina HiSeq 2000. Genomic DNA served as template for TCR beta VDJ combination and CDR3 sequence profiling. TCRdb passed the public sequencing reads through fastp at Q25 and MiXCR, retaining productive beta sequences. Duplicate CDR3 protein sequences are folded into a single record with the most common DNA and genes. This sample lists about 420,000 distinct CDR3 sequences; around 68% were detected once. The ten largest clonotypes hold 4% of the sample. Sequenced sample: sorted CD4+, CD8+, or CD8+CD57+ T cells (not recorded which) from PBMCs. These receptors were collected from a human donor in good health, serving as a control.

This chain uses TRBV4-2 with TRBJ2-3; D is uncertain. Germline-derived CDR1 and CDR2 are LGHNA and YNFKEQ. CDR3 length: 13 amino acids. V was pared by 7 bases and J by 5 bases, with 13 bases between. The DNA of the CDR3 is TGTGCCAGCATCGGACGGATCGGAGATACGCAGTATTTT. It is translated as CASIGRIGDTQYF.

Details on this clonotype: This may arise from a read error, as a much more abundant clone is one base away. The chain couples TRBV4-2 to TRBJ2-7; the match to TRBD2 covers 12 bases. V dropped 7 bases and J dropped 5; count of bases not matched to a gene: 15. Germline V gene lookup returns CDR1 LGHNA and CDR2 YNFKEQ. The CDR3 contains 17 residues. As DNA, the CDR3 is TGTGCCAGCACACCAGCTAGCGGGGGGGCCAGTCTCCACGAGCAGTACTTC. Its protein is CASTPASGGASLHEQYF.

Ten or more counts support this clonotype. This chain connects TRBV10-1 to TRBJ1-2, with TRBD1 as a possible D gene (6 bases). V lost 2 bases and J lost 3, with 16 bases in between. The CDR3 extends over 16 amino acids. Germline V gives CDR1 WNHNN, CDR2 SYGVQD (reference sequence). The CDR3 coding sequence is TGCGCCAGCAGTGAGCGCGGACAGTGCTTGGACTATGGCTACACCTTC. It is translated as CASSERGQCLDYGYTF.

CDR3 coding DNA: TGCGCCAGCAACACCCTGACAGGACCGATGTACGAGCAGTACTTC. This gives the protein CASNTLTGPMYEQYF. The rearrangement uses TRBV5-1 and TRBJ2-7, with D maybe TRBD1 (6 bases). CDR1 and CDR2 from the germline V gene are SGHRS and YFSETQ. The CDR3 consists of 15 residues. The V end was cut by 6 bases, the J end by 4 bases, with 20 bases between.

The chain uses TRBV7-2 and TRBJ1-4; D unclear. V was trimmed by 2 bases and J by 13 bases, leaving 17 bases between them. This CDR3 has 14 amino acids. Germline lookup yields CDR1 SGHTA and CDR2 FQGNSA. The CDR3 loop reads CASSLSRDHQILFF. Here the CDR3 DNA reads TGTGCCAGCAGCTTAAGTCGGGATCATCAGATACTGTTTTTT.

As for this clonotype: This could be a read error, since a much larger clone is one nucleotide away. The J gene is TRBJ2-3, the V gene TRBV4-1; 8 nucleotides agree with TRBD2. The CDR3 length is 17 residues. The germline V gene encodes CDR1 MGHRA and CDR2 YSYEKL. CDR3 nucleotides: TGCGCCAGCGGCCAAGATTGGCGGGGGGACCAGACGGATACGCAGTATTTT. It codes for CASGQDWRGDQTDTQYF.

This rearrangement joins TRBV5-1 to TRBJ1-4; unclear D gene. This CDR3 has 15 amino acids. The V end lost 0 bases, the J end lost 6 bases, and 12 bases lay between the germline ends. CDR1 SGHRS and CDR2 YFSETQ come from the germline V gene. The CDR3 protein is CASSLAVSGYEKLFF. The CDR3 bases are TGCGCCAGCAGCTTGGCGGTAAGCGGCTATGAAAAACTGTTTTTT.

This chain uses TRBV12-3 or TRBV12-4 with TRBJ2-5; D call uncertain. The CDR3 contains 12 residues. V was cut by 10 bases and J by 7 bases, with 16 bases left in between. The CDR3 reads CATRRPHSTQYF. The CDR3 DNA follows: TGTGCCACCCGCCGACCTCACTCGACCCAGTACTTC.

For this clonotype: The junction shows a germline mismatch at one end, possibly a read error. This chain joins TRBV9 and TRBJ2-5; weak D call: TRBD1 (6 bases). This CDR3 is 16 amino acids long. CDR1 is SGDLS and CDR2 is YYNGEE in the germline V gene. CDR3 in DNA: TGTGCCAGCAGTTTCATTTGGAGCCAGGGGCAAGAGCCCCAGTACTTC. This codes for CASSFIWSQGQEPQYF.

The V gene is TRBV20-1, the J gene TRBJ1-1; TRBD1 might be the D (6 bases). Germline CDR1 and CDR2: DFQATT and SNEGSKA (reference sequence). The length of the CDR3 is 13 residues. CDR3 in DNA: TGCAGCGCTGGTGGGCCCGGGGGCATTAAAGCTTTCTTT. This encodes CSAGGPGGIKAFF.

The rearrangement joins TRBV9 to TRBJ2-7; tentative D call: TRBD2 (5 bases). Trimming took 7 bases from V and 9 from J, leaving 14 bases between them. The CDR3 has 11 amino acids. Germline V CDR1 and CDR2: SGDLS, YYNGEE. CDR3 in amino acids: CASGGILGQYF. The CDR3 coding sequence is TGTGCCAGCGGTGGAATACTAGGGCAGTACTTC.

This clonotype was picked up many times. This CDR3 is CASGGQRGGSDNEQFF. CDR3 coding DNA: TGTGCCAGCGGAGGCCAACGGGGGGGCTCTGACAATGAGCAGTTCTTC. The rearrangement uses TRBV6-6 and TRBJ2-1, with 8 bases matching TRBD2. The CDR3 sequence is 16 residues long. Germline V gene data show CDR1 as MNHNY and CDR2 as SVGAGI (reference sequence). V shed 8 bases, J shed 5 bases, and the junction held 14 bases outside the gene matches.

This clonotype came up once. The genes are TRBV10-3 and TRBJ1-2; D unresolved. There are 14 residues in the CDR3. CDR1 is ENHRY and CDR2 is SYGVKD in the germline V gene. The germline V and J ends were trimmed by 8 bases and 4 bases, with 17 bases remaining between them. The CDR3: CAIQARGWGYGYTF. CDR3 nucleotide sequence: TGTGCCATCCAGGCGCGGGGATGGGGCTATGGCTACACCTTC.

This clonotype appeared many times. The CDR3 sequence: CASSPPRGGSETQYF. The CDR3, as DNA: TGCGCCAGCAGCCCCCCGCGGGGGGGCTCAGAGACCCAGTACTTC. The chain joins TRBV5-1 to TRBJ2-5; the match to TRBD2 covers 9 bases. The CDR3 is 15 amino acids. CDR1 is SGHRS, CDR2 YFSETQ, per germline. With 4 bases clipped from V and 4 bases from J, the junction kept 8 bases outside the gene matches.

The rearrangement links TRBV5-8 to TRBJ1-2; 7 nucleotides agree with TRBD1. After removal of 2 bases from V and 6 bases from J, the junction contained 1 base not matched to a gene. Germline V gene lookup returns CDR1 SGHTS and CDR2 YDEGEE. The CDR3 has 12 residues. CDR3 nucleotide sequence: TGTGCCAGCAGCTTTACAGGGGATGGCTACACCTTC. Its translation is CASSFTGDGYTF.